A selection of T cell receptor beta chains follows, all from one sample in a study of OX40 agonist ivuxolimab in advanced cancers. Here immunoSEQ multiplex PCR was the method, and the copy in TCRdb shows in-frame clones only, minus some. The profile covers tens of thousands of clones, with roughly 90% appearing a single time and 0.27% taken by the ten largest. This specimen consisted of CD4+ or CD8+ T cells sorted from blood, obtained in a trial of the OX40 agonist ivuxolimab. These receptors came from an adult with an advanced solid tumor such as melanoma, head and neck, liver or kidney cancer. Both conserved end residues are part of each CDR3. D genes are given only for firm matches. Rows give clone size only sometimes, using once, few, many, or a class for an expanded clone.

DNA | CDR3 | J | size | D | V
TGTGCCAGCAGTTCAGGCGTGTCCAACTATGGCTACACCTTC | CASSSGVSNYGYTF | TRBJ1-2 | - | - | TRBV7-9
TGTGCCAGCAGTTCGACAGGGTTGATTCTCAACTCTGGAAACACCATATATTTT | CASSSTGLILNSGNTIYF | TRBJ1-3 | - | TRBD1 | TRBV27
TGTGCCAGCAGTTACTCGGGGCAGGGGGCCTACGAGCAGTACTTC | CASSYSGQGAYEQYF | TRBJ2-7 | - | TRBD1 | TRBV6-5
TGTGCCAGCAGCTTTAGCAACCGGAGAGGGCAGGGGGCCCCAGATACGCAGTATTTT | CASSFSNRRGQGAPDTQYF | TRBJ2-3 | - | TRBD1 | TRBV5-4
TGTGCCATTCAAGATCAGGGGGCAGATACGCAGTATTTT | CAIQDQGADTQYF | TRBJ2-3 | few | TRBD1 | TRBV10-3
TGTGCCAGCAGCAACAGGGGGGATCAGCCCCAGCATTTT | CASSNRGDQPQHF | TRBJ1-5 | - | TRBD1 | TRBV25-1
TGTGCCAGCTCACCGAACATCGGCAGGGAAGTTGAAGCTTTCTTT | CASSPNIGREVEAFF | TRBJ1-1 | - | - | TRBV18
TGTGCCAGCGGTGGCTTCTCCTACGAGCAGTACTTC | CASGGFSYEQYF | TRBJ2-7 | - | - | TRBV2
TGTGCCAGCTCACAAAATCCGACAGGGGGCAATATGGATACGCAGTATTTT | CASSQNPTGGNMDTQYF | TRBJ2-3 | - | TRBD1 | TRBV18
TGTGCCAGCAGTTTAGGGCGGAACTATGGCTACACCTTC | CASSLGRNYGYTF | TRBJ1-2 | - | - | TRBV27
TGCGCCAGCAGCGCAGGGGGACTAGCACCCAAGGGGTACAATGAGCAGTTCTTC | CASSAGGLAPKGYNEQFF | TRBJ2-1 | few | TRBD2 | TRBV5-1
TGCGCCAGCAGCTTGCAGACAGGAGGAAATGAGCAGTTCTTC | CASSLQTGGNEQFF | TRBJ2-1 | - | - | TRBV5-1
TGTGCCAGCAGTTTATTAAGGGGGAGCTCCTACAATGAGCAGTTCTTC | CASSLLRGSSYNEQFF | TRBJ2-1 | - | - | TRBV27
TGCAGCGTGGGATCGGGACTAGCGGGAGTAAGAGAGACCCAGTACTTC | CSVGSGLAGVRETQYF | TRBJ2-5 | - | TRBD2 | TRBV29-1
TGTGCCAGCAGTTACCTCGGAGGAACTAATGAAAAACTGTTTTTT | CASSYLGGTNEKLFF | TRBJ1-4 | - | - | TRBV6-5
TGTGCCAGCAGTTTGGGACAGCAAACTTGGAAAGAGACCCAGTACTTC | CASSLGQQTWKETQYF | TRBJ2-5 | - | TRBD1 | TRBV28
TGTGCCAGCAGCTTAGCGAACTTAAGCTACGAGCAGTACTTC | CASSLANLSYEQYF | TRBJ2-7 | once | - | TRBV7-2
TGTGCCAGCTCACGCACAGATACGCAGTATTTT | CASSRTDTQYF | TRBJ2-3 | - | - | TRBV18
TGTGCCAGCAGTTACGTTGTCCTCTCGAACACCGGGGAGCTGTTTTTT | CASSYVVLSNTGELFF | TRBJ2-2 | - | - | TRBV6-5
TGTGCCAGCTCACCACCTAGGACCGTCCTGACTTTC | CASSPPRTVLTF | TRBJ2-6 | - | - | TRBV18
TGTGCCAGCAGCGTAGCGACTAGCGGAACCACAGATACGCAGTATTTT | CASSVATSGTTDTQYF | TRBJ2-3 | once | TRBD2 | TRBV9
TGTGCCAGCTCAATGGGCGACAGGGTAGATGGCTACACCTTC | CASSMGDRVDGYTF | TRBJ1-2 | few | TRBD1 | TRBV18
TGTGCCACCAGCCGGACAGGGTTCATAAATCAGCCCCAGCATTTT | CATSRTGFINQPQHF | TRBJ1-5 | - | TRBD1 | TRBV15
TGTGCCAGTAGTATATTAGTCGGGAGTAGCAATGAGCAGTTCTTC | CASSILVGSSNEQFF | TRBJ2-1 | once | - | TRBV19
TGTGCCAGCAGCCAAGTGGGGCGGAATGCCTACGAGCAGTACTTC | CASSQVGRNAYEQYF | TRBJ2-7 | - | - | TRBV7-2
TGCAGCGTTAAGTCTAGCGGTCAAGAGACCCAGTACTTC | CSVKSSGQETQYF | TRBJ2-5 | once | TRBD2 | TRBV29-1
TGTGCCAGCGGGTCGGCCGGAGGGGTATCACCCCTCCACTTT | CASGSAGGVSPLHF | TRBJ1-6 | - | - | TRBV7-2